Each of the 5 T cell receptor beta chains below was sequenced from the same sample in a study of cytotoxic CD8 clonotypes in ibrutinib-treated CLL. The assay was immunoSEQ multiplex PCR, and TCRdb's table has in-frame clones only and misses some. The sample records fewer than 150,000 clones, roughly 84% being singletons. The source was PBMCs, collected after 24 months of ibrutinib treatment. The receptors were gathered from a human donor with chronic lymphocytic leukemia.

V is TRBV19 and J is TRBJ2-7; 10 bases match TRBD1. CDR1 is LNHDA and CDR2 is SQIVND in the germline V gene (reference sequence). The CDR3 totals 14 residues. J was trimmed by 5 bases and V by 6 bases; bases with no gene match: 7. CDR3 in amino acids: CASRDDRGLDEQYF. The CDR3 nucleotides read TGTGCCAGTAGGGATGACAGGGGGCTCGACGAGCAGTACTTC. The variable domain in full, completed from reference TRBV19 and TRBJ2-7, reads DGGITQSPKYLFRKEGQNVTLSCEQNLNHDAMYWYRQDPGQGLRLIYYSQIVNDFQKGDIAEGYSVSREKKESFPLTVTSAQKNPTAFYLCASRDDRGLDEQYFGPGTRLTVT.

CDR3 coding DNA: TGTGCTAGTGGCCCGGGACTAGCGGGGGTATACGAGCAGTACTTC. This translates into CASGPGLAGVYEQYF. The rearrangement uses TRBV12-5 and TRBJ2-7, with 14 bases identical to TRBD2. The V and J ends lost 6 bases and 4 bases, in that order; junction bases with no gene match: 5. CDR1 and CDR2 (germline): LGHNT, FRNRAP. This CDR3 is 15 amino acids long.

The chain joins TRBV18 to TRBJ2-5; D possibly corresponds to TRBD2 (6 bases). This CDR3 contains 13 residues. Germline-derived CDR1 and CDR2 are KGHSH and LQKENI. The V and J ends lost 2 bases and 3 bases respectively, with 7 bases between them. The CDR3 loop reads CASSPGEEETQYF. The CDR3 region has the DNA TGTGCCAGCTCACCAGGGGAGGAAGAGACCCAGTACTTC.

The V and J genes are TRBV5-1 and TRBJ1-1; tentatively, D is TRBD1 (5 bases). This CDR3 has 15 residues. Germline CDR1 SGHRS, CDR2 YFSETQ. Trimming stripped 8 bases from V and 1 base from J, with 18 bases between. The chain's CDR3 is CASHLTPGENTEAFF. The DNA for the CDR3 is TGCGCCAGTCACCTAACCCCGGGGGAGAACACTGAAGCTTTCTTT. Full variable domain (missing parts from reference TRBV5-1 and TRBJ1-1): KAGVTQTPRYLIKTRGQQVTLSCSPISGHRSVSWYQQTPGQGLQFLFEYFSETQRNKGNFPGRFSGRQFSNSRSEMNVSTLELGDSALYLCASHLTPGENTEAFFGQGTRLTVV.

The chain employs TRBV14 and TRBJ2-5; D remains ambiguous. The CDR3 totals 15 residues. V gave up 0 bases and J gave up 5 bases, with 13 bases separating them. Germline values: CDR1 SGHDN, CDR2 FVKESK. CDR3 loop: CASSQDPPWLETQYF. The DNA of the CDR3 is TGTGCCAGCAGCCAAGATCCCCCCTGGCTGGAGACCCAGTACTTC.